The 23 T cell receptor beta chains in this list originate from one sample, sequenced in a study of CXCR3-negative and CXCR3-positive naive CD8 T cells (dated by TCRdb to between 2019 and 2020). Reads for this sample came from a NextSeq 550. The Human TCR Profiling Kit (MiLaboratory) was used to make UMI-labeled 5' RACE TRB cDNA libraries. The reads went through TCRdb reprocessing, and each CDR3 protein sequence gets one entry with no DNA. The sample's records list roughly 48,000 distinct CDR3 sequences. Approximately 15% of the sample is held by the ten biggest clonotypes. Specimen: memory CD8+ T cells from blood. The meaning of the sample's cell subset or site label: conventional CD8+ memory T cells (TMEM), sorted as controls. The receptors were gathered from a human donor in good health. Some clones in this sample may be carry-over from other donors' samples.

V and J are TRBV2 and TRBJ2-7; the D gene TCRdb calls, TRBD1, cannot be checked with no DNA. Germline V gene data show CDR1 as SNHLY and CDR2 as FYNNEI. The length of the CDR3 is 15 residues. CDR3 protein: CASSEWTGGPNEQYF. The complete variable domain, with remaining parts taken from reference TRBV2 and TRBJ2-7, reads EPEVTQTPSHQVTQMGQEVILRCVPISNHLYFYWYRQILGQKVEFLVSFYNNEISEKSEIFDDQFSVERPDGSNFTLKIRSTKLEDSAMYFCASSEWTGGPNEQYFGPGTRLTVT.

This rearrangement joins TRBV4-2 to TRBJ2-7; the TRBD1 assignment by TCRdb is unverifiable without DNA. The CDR3 loop spans 13 amino acids. The germline V gene encodes CDR1 LGHNA and CDR2 YNFKEQ. The CDR3 loop reads CASSPLQGNEQYF.

The rearrangement links TRBV14 to TRBJ2-7; checking the TCRdb D call of TRBD1 is not possible without DNA. Germline CDR1 reads SGHDN; CDR2 reads FVKESK. The CDR3 consists of 14 residues. Here the CDR3 reads CASSQAGATYEQYF.

The chain links TRBV27 to TRBJ1-2; TCRdb's D call of TRBD1 is untestable without DNA. CDR1 and CDR2 (germline): MNHEY, SMNVEV (reference sequence). CDR3 length equals 13 residues. CDR3: CASSTDRVQGYTF.

The V call is TRBV7-2, the J call TRBJ2-5; with no DNA, the TCRdb D assignment of TRBD2 cannot be verified. CDR1 SGHTA and CDR2 FQGNSA come from the germline V gene. This CDR3 comprises 16 residues. The CDR3 loop is CASSLVVGSLRETQYF.

The V call is TRBV14, the J call TRBJ2-1. The germline CDR1 and CDR2 sequences are SGHDN and FVKESK. The CDR3 sequence is 14 residues long. The CDR3 protein is CASSQSLGDHEQFF.

V is TRBV29-1 and J is TRBJ2-1; TCRdb outputs TRBD2, but without DNA this stays unchecked. The germline V gene encodes CDR1 SQVTM and CDR2 ANQGSEA. This CDR3 comprises 15 residues. CDR3 sequence: CSGETLAGGYNEQFF.

The gene calls are TRBV28 and TRBJ2-5; there is no DNA to check the TCRdb D call of TRBD1. This CDR3 has 13 residues. Germline V gene sequence: CDR1 MDHEN, CDR2 SYDVKM. The CDR3 protein is CASSFPWQETQYF. Full variable domain (missing parts from reference TRBV28 and TRBJ2-5): DVKVTQSSRYLVKRTGEKVFLECVQDMDHENMFWYRQDPGLGLRLIYFSYDVKMKEKGDIPEGYSVSREKKERFSLILESASTNQTSMYLCASSFPWQETQYFGPGTRLLVL.

The chain carries TRBV5-1 and TRBJ2-3; TCRdb reports TRBD1, a call that lacks DNA to check it against. CDR3 length: 13 amino acids. Germline V gene sequence: CDR1 SGHRS, CDR2 YFSETQ. CDR3 protein: CASSSPQGDTQYF.

The V and J genes are TRBV29-1 and TRBJ2-7; TCRdb selects TRBD1, and the lack of DNA leaves this call unchecked. The CDR3 spans 13 residues. Germline V gene lookup returns CDR1 SQVTM and CDR2 ANQGSEA. The CDR3 loop reads CSVSHIGAYEQYF.

V usage is TRBV4-1 and J usage is TRBJ2-1; checking the TCRdb D call of TRBD2 is not possible without DNA. The CDR3 length is 16 residues. CDR1 MGHRA and CDR2 YSYEKL come from the germline V gene. CDR3: CASSQGTSGSYNEQFF.

The chain uses TRBV5-6 and TRBJ2-7; TCRdb lists TRBD1, though no DNA is available to test this call. This CDR3 region has 13 residues. Germline V gene data show CDR1 as SGHDT and CDR2 as YYEEEE. The CDR3 protein is CASSSRGPYEQYF.

This chain joins TRBV12-3 or TRBV12-4 and TRBJ2-7; TCRdb selects TRBD2, and the lack of DNA leaves this call unchecked. The CDR3 is made up of 14 amino acids. The CDR3 protein is CASSSAGSSYEQYF.

V and J are TRBV7-9 and TRBJ2-3; TCRdb names TRBD1, which stays unverified in the absence of DNA. Germline V gene data show CDR1 as SEHNR and CDR2 as FQNEAQ (reference sequence). This CDR3 region has 17 residues. CDR3 in amino acids: CASSRRTESTRTDTQYF. Drawing the rest from reference TRBV7-9 and TRBJ2-3, the complete variable domain is DTGVSQNPRHKITKRGQNVTFRCDPISEHNRLYWYRQTLGQGPEFLTYFQNEAQLEKSRLLSDRFSAERPKGSFSTLEIQRTEQGDSAMYLCASSRRTESTRTDTQYFGPGTRLTVL.

The chain is built from TRBV4-3 and TRBJ2-7; the D call of TRBD1 rests on TCRdb alone, since no DNA is present to check it. Germline CDR1 and CDR2: LGHNA and YSLEER. This CDR3 has 16 residues. This CDR3 reads CASSQGGDSHSYEQYF.

The J gene is TRBJ2-1, the V gene TRBV6-5; without DNA, the TCRdb call of TRBD1 cannot be checked. The germline gives CDR1 MNHEY, CDR2 SVGAGI. The length of the CDR3 is 14 residues. CDR3 in amino acids: CASSPRGRFNEQFF.

The CDR3 sequence is CASRDQGLGNTEAFF. V gene TRBV6-1 combines with J gene TRBJ1-1; the D gene TCRdb calls, TRBD1, cannot be checked with no DNA. This CDR3 is built from 15 residues. Germline V CDR1 and CDR2: MNHNS, SASEGT.

The CDR3 is CASSPRDSNSPLHF. The rearrangement uses TRBV28 and TRBJ1-6; the TCRdb call, TRBD1, lacks DNA for checking. The germline CDR1 and CDR2 sequences are MDHEN and SYDVKM. The length of the CDR3 is 14 residues.

The chain combines TRBV6-2 or TRBV6-3 with TRBJ2-1; TCRdb's assignment of TRBD2 cannot be checked, as there is no DNA. The V gene's germline CDR1 is MNHEY and CDR2 SVGEGT. The CDR3 covers 13 residues. The CDR3 sequence is CASNLASYNEQFF.

J is TRBJ2-7 and V is TRBV28; TCRdb proposes TRBD1, but this gene call is untestable without DNA. CDR3 size: 14 residues. Germline loops: CDR1 MDHEN, CDR2 SYDVKM. CDR3 protein: CASTVTGGEYEQYF.

The chain joins TRBV29-1 to TRBJ1-2. CDR1 and CDR2 from the germline V gene are SQVTM and ANQGSEA. This CDR3 is 13 amino acids long. CDR3 sequence: CSVEAAENYGYTF.

The CDR3 loop reads CASSFVGTRKNEQFF. This chain joins TRBV11-2 and TRBJ2-1; checking the TCRdb D call of TRBD2 is not possible without DNA. This CDR3 is 15 amino acids long. In germline, CDR1 is SGHAT, CDR2 FQNNGV.

The V gene is TRBV20-1, the J gene TRBJ2-1; TCRdb proposes TRBD1, but this gene call is untestable without DNA. There are 19 residues in the CDR3. Germline V CDR1 and CDR2: DFQATT, SNEGSKA (reference sequence). Here the CDR3 reads CSAREVRVTAGTTHDEQFF.